One sample yielded the 11 T cell receptor beta chains listed below, sequenced in a study of PD-L1 blockade in urothelial cancer. Data came from immunoSEQ multiplex PCR; TCRdb stores just in-frame clones and leaves some out. This table has about 39,000 clones, approximately 91% appearing once. Time point here: pretreatment peripheral blood. Material: PBMCs, obtained around atezolizumab (anti-PD-L1) treatment. These receptors originate from a woman aged 60-75 years with urothelial cancer.

V usage is TRBV21-1 and J usage is TRBJ1-2; the D call TRBD1 from the table was never checked on the DNA. TRBV21-1 is a recognized pseudogene. This CDR3 has 15 residues. In DNA, the CDR3 is TGTGCCAGCAGCAAAGTCGCGACATTTAGGTATGGCTACACCTTC. This encodes CASSKVATFRYGYTF.

V and J are TRBV10-2 and TRBJ2-3, with 8 bases identical to TRBD2. Trimming at V came to 6 bases and at J to 0 bases, leaving 5 bases not matched to a gene. Germline CDR1 is WSHSY and CDR2 is SAAADI. The CDR3 runs 15 residues. The CDR3 sequence: CASSLPSGSTDTQYF. In DNA form, the CDR3 reads TGCGCCAGCAGCTTGCCTAGCGGGAGCACAGATACGCAGTATTTT.

The V gene is TRBV10-3, the J gene TRBJ2-7; D might be TRBD2 (5 bases). The CDR3 totals 12 residues. Trimming pared 10 bases from V and 0 bases from J, leaving 10 bases between. Germline values: CDR1 ENHRY, CDR2 SYGVKD. Here the CDR3 DNA reads TGTGCCACCCTCGGGGACTCCTACGAGCAGTACTTC. Translating it yields CATLGDSYEQYF.

The chain joins TRBV7-7 to TRBJ2-1; 8 bases agree with TRBD2. V lost 5 bases and J lost 5; bases outside the gene matches: 8. The CDR3 is made up of 15 amino acids. Germline V gives CDR1 SSHAT, CDR2 FNYEAQ (reference sequence). The CDR3 nucleotides are TGTGCCAGCAGCCGACTAGCGAGAAAACACAATGAGCAGTTCTTC. It yields the protein CASSRLARKHNEQFF. Variable domain in full (rest from reference TRBV7-7 and TRBJ2-1): GAGVSQSPRYKVTKRGQDVTLRCDPISSHATLYWYQQALGQGPEFLTYFNYEAQPDKSGLPSDRFSAERPEGSISTLTIQRTEQRDSAMYRCASSRLARKHNEQFFGPGTRLTVL.

The chain couples TRBV14 to TRBJ1-2; 8 positions agree with TRBD1. The CDR3 extends over 14 amino acids. J was trimmed by 4 bases and V by 3 bases; bases with no gene match: 4. Germline CDR1 is SGHDN and CDR2 is FVKESK. CDR3 nucleotide sequence: TGTGCCAGCAGCCATACTCAGGGGGCCTATGGCTACACCTTC. Translating gives CASSHTQGAYGYTF.

This chain connects TRBV28 to TRBJ2-3, with 8 bases that match TRBD2. The V gene's germline CDR1 is MDHEN and CDR2 SYDVKM. CDR3 length: 15 residues. The ends lost 10 bases at V and 1 base at J; junction bases unmatched: 10. The CDR3 protein is CATSSGGSGTDTQYF. The CDR3, as DNA: TGTGCCACTTCGTCGGGAGGGAGCGGCACAGATACGCAGTATTTT.

This chain uses TRBV2 with TRBJ2-2, with D uncertain. The ends were cut back, 3 bases at V and 4 bases at J, with 9 bases in the middle. Germline V lookup: CDR1 SNHLY, CDR2 FYNNEI. CDR3 length: 14 amino acids. CDR3 residues: CASSESIFTGELFF. The CDR3 DNA reads as TGTGCCAGCAGTGAGAGTATATTCACCGGGGAGCTGTTTTTT.

This sequence joins TRBV2 and TRBJ2-2; 8 nucleotides match TRBD2. V lost 2 bases, J lost 6 bases, and 5 bases stayed unmatched. The CDR3 is 15 amino acids. In germline, CDR1 is SNHLY, CDR2 FYNNEI. CDR3 residues: CASSEKGLEAGELFF. In nucleotides, the CDR3 is TGTGCCAGCAGTGAAAAGGGACTAGAGGCCGGGGAGCTGTTTTTT. Full variable domain (rest looked up from reference TRBV2 and TRBJ2-2): EPEVTQTPSHQVTQMGQEVILRCVPISNHLYFYWYRQILGQKVEFLVSFYNNEISEKSEIFDDQFSVERPDGSNFTLKIRSTKLEDSAMYFCASSEKGLEAGELFFGEGSRLTVL.

V gene TRBV4-2 combines with J gene TRBJ2-1; 8 bases agree with TRBD2. The J segment lost 10 bases and the V segment lost 4 bases, leaving 15 bases of the junction unmatched. The CDR3 loop spans 16 amino acids. Germline CDR1 and CDR2: LGHNA and YNFKEQ. The CDR3 DNA reads as TGTGCCAGCAGCCTACCACCGGGACTAGGGGCAGGGGAGCAGTTCTTC. It encodes CASSLPPGLGAGEQFF.

The chain is built from TRBV7-9 and TRBJ1-2, with D perhaps matching TRBD1 (5 bases). Between the trimmed V and J ends, which lost 4 bases and 2 bases, there was a span of 17 bases. Per the germline V gene, CDR1 is SEHNR and CDR2 is FQNEAQ (reference sequence). This CDR3 comprises 16 residues. The CDR3 spells CASSSLRGLGNYGYTF. The DNA for the CDR3 is TGTGCCAGCAGCTCGCTTAGGGGACTGGGAAACTATGGCTACACCTTC.

This chain joins TRBV5-4 and TRBJ2-7; 10 bases match TRBD1. The trim removed 4 bases at V and 3 bases at J, leaving 16 bases unmatched. In germline, CDR1 is SGHNT, CDR2 YYREEE (reference sequence). The CDR3 has 18 residues. The CDR3 DNA reads TGTGCCAGCAGCCGAGGACAGGGGGATATCGCCTTGATCTACGAGCAGTACTTC. Protein sequence: CASSRGQGDIALIYEQYF. Variable domain in full (rest from reference TRBV5-4 and TRBJ2-7): ETGVTQSPTHLIKTRGQQVTLRCSSQSGHNTVSWYQQALGQGPQFIFQYYREEENGRGNFPPRFSGLQFPNYSSELNVNALELDDSALYLCASSRGQGDIALIYEQYFGPGTRLTVT.